The 9 T cell receptor beta chains presented below share a single source sample, sequenced in a study of T cells expressing NK-cell markers (dated by TCRdb to the early 2020s). Library preparation was by 5' RACE. Sequencing was performed on an Illumina HiSeq 2000. TCRdb reanalyzed the reads, keeping one entry per CDR3 protein sequence and omitting DNA. This sample's table carries 550,000 or so distinct CDR3 sequences. Approximately 3.5% of the sample comes from the top ten. The sample comprised blood T cells: a sorted CD56 or NKG2C T cell subset, CD4+ or CD8+ T cells, or bulk PBMC T cells (not recorded which). The receptor set was obtained from a man younger than 35 in good health. Donor details come from another sample of the same person, matched by shared clones.

The chain uses TRBV29-1 and TRBJ2-7; TCRdb returns TRBD1, unconfirmable since there is no DNA. This CDR3 comprises 13 residues. CDR1 and CDR2 (germline): SQVTM, ANQGSEA. CDR3 protein: CSGGGGTGHEQYF.

The rearrangement links TRBV29-1 to TRBJ2-2; TCRdb returns TRBD1, unconfirmable since there is no DNA. CDR1 is SQVTM, CDR2 ANQGSEA, per germline. CDR3 length: 11 residues. This chain's CDR3 is CSVDRDRKLFF.

The gene calls are TRBV29-1 and TRBJ2-3. Germline V lookup: CDR1 SQVTM, CDR2 ANQGSEA. The CDR3 covers 13 residues. This CDR3 reads CSVEKAGTDTQYF.

The genes are TRBV20-1 and TRBJ2-1; TCRdb returns TRBD2, unconfirmable since there is no DNA. The germline V gene has CDR1 DFQATT and CDR2 SNEGSKA (reference sequence). CDR3 length equals 15 residues. The CDR3 loop reads CSARRGEGLYDEQFF.

The chain has TRBV20-1 and TRBJ1-2. Per the germline V gene, CDR1 is DFQATT and CDR2 is SNEGSKA (reference sequence). CDR3 size: 13 residues. CDR3 protein: CGGEATANYGYTF.

This chain uses TRBV6-5 with TRBJ2-1; the TRBD1 assignment by TCRdb is unverifiable without DNA. CDR1 and CDR2 from the germline V gene are MNHEY and SVGAGI. The CDR3 is made up of 18 amino acids. This chain's CDR3 is CASRRQGAAAQRSGEQFF.

The V gene is TRBV21-1, the J gene TRBJ2-7; TCRdb calls TRBD1, which cannot be checked without DNA. TRBV21-1 is a listed pseudogene. The CDR3 runs to 15 residues. CDR3 residues: CASSKVWDHRYEQYF.

The CDR3 reads CASSQLGWQGSTDTQYF. This chain connects TRBV14 to TRBJ2-3; lacking DNA, the TRBD1 call made by TCRdb goes unchecked. CDR1 SGHDN and CDR2 FVKESK come from the germline V gene. CDR3 length: 17 residues.

The chain uses TRBV5-1 and TRBJ2-1; TCRdb indicates TRBD1, and absent DNA this call remains unverified. CDR3 size: 16 residues. Germline V gene sequence: CDR1 SGHRS, CDR2 YFSETQ. The CDR3 region is CASSPLGTALDNEQFF.